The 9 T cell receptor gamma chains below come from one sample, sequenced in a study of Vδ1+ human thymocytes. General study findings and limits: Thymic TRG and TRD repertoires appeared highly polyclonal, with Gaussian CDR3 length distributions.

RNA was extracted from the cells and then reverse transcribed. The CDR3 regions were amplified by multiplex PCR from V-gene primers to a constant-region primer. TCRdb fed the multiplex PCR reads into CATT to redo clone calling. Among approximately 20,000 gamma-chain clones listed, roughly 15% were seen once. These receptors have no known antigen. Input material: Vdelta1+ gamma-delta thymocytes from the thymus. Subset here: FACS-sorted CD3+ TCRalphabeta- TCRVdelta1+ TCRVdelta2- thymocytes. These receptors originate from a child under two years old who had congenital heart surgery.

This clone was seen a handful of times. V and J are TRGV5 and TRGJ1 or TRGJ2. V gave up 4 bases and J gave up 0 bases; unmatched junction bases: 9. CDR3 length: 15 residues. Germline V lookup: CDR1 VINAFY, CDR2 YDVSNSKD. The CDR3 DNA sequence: TGTGCCACCTGGGATAACAATTCGAATTATTATAAGAAACTCTTT. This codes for CATWDNNSNYYKKLF.

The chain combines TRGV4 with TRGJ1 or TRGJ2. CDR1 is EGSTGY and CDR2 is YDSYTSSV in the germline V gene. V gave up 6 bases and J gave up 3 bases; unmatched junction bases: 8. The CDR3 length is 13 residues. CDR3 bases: TGTGCCACCTGGAATTGGGGTTATTATAAGAAACTCTTT. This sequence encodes CATWNWGYYKKLF.

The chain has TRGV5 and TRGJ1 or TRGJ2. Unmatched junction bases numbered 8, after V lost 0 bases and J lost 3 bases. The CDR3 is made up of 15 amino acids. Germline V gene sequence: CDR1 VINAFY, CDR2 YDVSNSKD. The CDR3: CATWDRRRFYYKKLF. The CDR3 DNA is TGTGCCACCTGGGACAGGCGCCGATTTTATTATAAGAAACTCTTT.

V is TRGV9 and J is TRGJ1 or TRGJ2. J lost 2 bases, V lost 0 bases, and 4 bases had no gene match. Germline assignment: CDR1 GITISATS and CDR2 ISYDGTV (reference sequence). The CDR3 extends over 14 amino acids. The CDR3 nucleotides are TGTGCCTTGTGGGAGGTGGGGGATTATTATAAGAAACTCTTT. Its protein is CALWEVGDYYKKLF.

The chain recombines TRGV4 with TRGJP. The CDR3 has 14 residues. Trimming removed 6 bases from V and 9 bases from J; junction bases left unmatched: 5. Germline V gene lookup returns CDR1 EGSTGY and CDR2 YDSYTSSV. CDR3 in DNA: TGTGCCACCTGGAATGTGTTGGGCAAAAAAATCAAGGTATTT. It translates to CATWNVLGKKIKVF.

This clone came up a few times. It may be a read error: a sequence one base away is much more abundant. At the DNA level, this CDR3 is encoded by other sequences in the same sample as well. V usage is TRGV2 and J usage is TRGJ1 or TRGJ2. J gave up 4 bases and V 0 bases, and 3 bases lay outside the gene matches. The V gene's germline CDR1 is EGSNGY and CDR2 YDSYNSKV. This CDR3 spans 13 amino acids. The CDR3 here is CATWDGPYYKKLF. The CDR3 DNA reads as TGTGCCACCTGGGACGGGCCATATTATAAGAAACTCTTT.

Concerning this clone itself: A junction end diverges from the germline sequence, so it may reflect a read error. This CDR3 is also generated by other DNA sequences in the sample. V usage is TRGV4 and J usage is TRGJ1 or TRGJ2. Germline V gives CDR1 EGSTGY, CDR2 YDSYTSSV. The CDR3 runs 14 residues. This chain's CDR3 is CATWNGGVYYKKLF. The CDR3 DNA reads TGTGCCACCTGGAATGGAGGGGTTTATTATAAGAAACTCTTT.

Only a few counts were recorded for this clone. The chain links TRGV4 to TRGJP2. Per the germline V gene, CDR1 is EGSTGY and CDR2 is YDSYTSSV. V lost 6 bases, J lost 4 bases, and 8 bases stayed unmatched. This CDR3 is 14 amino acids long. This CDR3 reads CATWNMNSDWIKTF. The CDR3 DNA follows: TGTGCCACCTGGAATATGAATAGTGATTGGATCAAGACGTTT.

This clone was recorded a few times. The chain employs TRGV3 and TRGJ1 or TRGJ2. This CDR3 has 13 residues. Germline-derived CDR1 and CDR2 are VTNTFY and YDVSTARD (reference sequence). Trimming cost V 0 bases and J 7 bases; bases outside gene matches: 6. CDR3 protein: CATWDRLEYKKLF. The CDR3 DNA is TGTGCCACCTGGGACAGGCTAGAGTATAAGAAACTCTTT.